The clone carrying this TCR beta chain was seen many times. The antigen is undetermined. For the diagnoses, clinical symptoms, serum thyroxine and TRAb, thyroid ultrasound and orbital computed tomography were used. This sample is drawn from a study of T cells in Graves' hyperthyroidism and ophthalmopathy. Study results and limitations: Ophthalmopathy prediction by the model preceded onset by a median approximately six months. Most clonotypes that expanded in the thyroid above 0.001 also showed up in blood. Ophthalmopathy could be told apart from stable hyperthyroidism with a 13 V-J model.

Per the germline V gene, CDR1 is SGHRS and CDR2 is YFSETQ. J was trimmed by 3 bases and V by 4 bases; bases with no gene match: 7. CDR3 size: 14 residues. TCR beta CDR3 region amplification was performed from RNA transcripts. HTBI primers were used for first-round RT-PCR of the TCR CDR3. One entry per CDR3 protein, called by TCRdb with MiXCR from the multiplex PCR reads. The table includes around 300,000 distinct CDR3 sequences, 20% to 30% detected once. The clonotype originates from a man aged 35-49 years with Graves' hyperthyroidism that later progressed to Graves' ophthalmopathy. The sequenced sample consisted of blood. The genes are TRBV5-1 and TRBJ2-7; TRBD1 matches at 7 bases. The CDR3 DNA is TGCGCCAGCAGCCCGGGACAGCTGTTCTACGAGCAGTACTTC. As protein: CASSPGQLFYEQYF.